The rows below give T cell receptor beta chains drawn from one sample of a study of blood T cell repertoires in COVID-19. Data came from immunoSEQ multiplex PCR; TCRdb stores just in-frame clones and leaves some out. The data contain some 180,000 clones, roughly 88% of them singletons. The sample consisted of peripheral blood. Receptors originate from a woman aged 35 to 49 with COVID-19, enrolled during active disease. CDR3s leave out the opening cysteine and the closing phenylalanine or tryptophan. D genes are given only for firm matches.

.	TRBV6-5	TRBJ2-1	ASSYSSGADEQF
.	TRBV12-3/TRBV12-4	TRBJ1-2	ASSLAIDYGYT
.	TRBV10-1	TRBJ2-3	ASGRGDTQY
.	TRBV4-2	TRBJ2-3	ASSQDSGTPTDTQY
TRBD1	TRBV7-9	TRBJ2-2	ASSLYGFRTGGRTGELF
TRBD2	TRBV27	TRBJ2-5	ASSLAEGSGGPQETQY
TRBD2	TRBV6-5	TRBJ2-3	ASSTSWLSGDTQY
.	TRBV29-1	TRBJ1-1	SVGGGDLQGAFGAF
TRBD2	TRBV7-2	TRBJ2-1	ASSLVGTSSNEQF
.	TRBV28	TRBJ2-6	ASSLNPGANVLT
TRBD2	TRBV6-5	TRBJ2-1	ASSSRSSGTNEQF
TRBD2	TRBV6-4	TRBJ2-3	ASSIIAGGADTQY
.	TRBV6-5	TRBJ1-5	ASSYSRDQPQH
TRBD1	TRBV5-4	TRBJ1-1	ASSSRASRTGMNTEAF
TRBD2	TRBV3-1/TRBV3-2	TRBJ2-3	ASSQSSGISTDTQY
TRBD1	TRBV7-2	TRBJ1-2	ASSSGQGAFVYYGYT
TRBD1	TRBV19	TRBJ1-2	ASSYQGAGGYT
TRBD1	TRBV4-1	TRBJ1-4	ASSIGQGEKLF
.	TRBV2	TRBJ2-7	ASLNTLAAGSYEQY
TRBD2	TRBV7-2	TRBJ2-3	ASSLEGASGILDTQY
TRBD1	TRBV18	TRBJ2-7	ASSPEEGQGIVEQY
TRBD1	TRBV9	TRBJ1-1	ASSGRQGADRAF
.	TRBV7-2	TRBJ1-5	ASSLDAGLQPQH
TRBD1	TRBV19	TRBJ2-1	ASMTGGSGNEQF